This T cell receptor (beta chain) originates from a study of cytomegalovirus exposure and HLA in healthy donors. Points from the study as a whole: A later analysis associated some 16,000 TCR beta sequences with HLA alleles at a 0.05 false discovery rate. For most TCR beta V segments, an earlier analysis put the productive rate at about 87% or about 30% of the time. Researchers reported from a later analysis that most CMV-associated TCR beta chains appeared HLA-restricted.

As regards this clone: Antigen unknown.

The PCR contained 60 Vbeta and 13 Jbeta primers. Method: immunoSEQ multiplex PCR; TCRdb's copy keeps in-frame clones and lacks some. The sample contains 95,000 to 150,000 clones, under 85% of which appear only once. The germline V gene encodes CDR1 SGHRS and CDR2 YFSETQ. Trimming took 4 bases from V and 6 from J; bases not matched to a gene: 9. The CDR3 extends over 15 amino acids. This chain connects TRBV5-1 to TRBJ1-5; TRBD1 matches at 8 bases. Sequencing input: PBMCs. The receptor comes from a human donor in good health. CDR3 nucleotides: TGCGCCAGCAGCCCTGACGGACAGGGCGTTCAGCCCCAGCATTTT. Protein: CASSPDGQGVQPQHF.